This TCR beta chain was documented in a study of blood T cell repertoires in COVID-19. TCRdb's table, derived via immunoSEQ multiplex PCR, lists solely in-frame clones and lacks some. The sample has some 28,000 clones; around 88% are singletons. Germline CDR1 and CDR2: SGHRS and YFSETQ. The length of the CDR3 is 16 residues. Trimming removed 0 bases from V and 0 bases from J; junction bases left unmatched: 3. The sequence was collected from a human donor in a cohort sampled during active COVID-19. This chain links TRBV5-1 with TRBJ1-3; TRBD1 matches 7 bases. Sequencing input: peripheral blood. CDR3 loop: CASSLAGQFSGNTIYF. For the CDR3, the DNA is TGCGCCAGCAGCTTGGCGGGACAGTTCTCTGGAAACACCATATATTTT.